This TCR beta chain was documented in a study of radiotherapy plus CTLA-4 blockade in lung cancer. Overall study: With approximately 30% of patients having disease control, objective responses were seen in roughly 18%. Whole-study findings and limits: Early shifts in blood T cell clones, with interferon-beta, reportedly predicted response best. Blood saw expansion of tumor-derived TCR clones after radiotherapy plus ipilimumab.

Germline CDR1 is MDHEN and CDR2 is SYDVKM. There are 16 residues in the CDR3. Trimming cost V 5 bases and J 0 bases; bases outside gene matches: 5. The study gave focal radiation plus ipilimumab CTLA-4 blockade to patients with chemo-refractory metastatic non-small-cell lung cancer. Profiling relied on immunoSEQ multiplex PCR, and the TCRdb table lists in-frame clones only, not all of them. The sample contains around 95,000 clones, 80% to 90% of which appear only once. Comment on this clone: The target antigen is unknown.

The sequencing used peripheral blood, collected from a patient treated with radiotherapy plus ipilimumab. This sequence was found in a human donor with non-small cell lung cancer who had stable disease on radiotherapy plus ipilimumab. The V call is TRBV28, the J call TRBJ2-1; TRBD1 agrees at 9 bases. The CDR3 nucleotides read TGTGCCAGCAGTACGGGACAGGGCTTCTCCTACAATGAGCAGTTCTTC. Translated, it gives CASSTGQGFSYNEQFF.